The 22 T cell receptor beta chains below were found in one sample sequenced in a study of T cell responses to AZD1222 COVID-19 vaccine. Generated by immunoSEQ multiplex PCR, the TCRdb table keeps only in-frame clones and is missing some. The sample lists about 76,000 clones, over 75% occurring once. Here the sequenced sample was peripheral blood, taken on day 0 of AZD1222 vaccination. The receptor source for this set is an adult in good health.

The chain is built from TRBV19 and TRBJ2-5; D is undetermined. The CDR3 sequence is 15 residues long. Trimming removed 1 base from V and 0 bases from J, with 9 bases in between. CDR1 is LNHDA, CDR2 SQIVND, per germline (reference sequence). The CDR3 region has the DNA TGTGCCAGTAGTATAGCCCACACCAACCAAGAGACCCAGTACTTC. Residues: CASSIAHTNQETQYF.

This sequence joins TRBV7-2 and TRBJ1-1, with 8 bases identical to TRBD1. V trimming: 3 bases; J trimming: 8 bases; junction bases outside the gene matches: 8. This CDR3 has 14 residues. Looked up from germline, CDR1 is SGHTA and CDR2 is FQGNSA. CDR3 nucleotide sequence: TGTGCCAGCAGCTTTTTAGGGGACAGGCTGGAAGCTTTCTTT. This gives the protein CASSFLGDRLEAFF.

This chain joins TRBV4-1 and TRBJ1-1; possibly TRBD1 for D (6 bases). V was clipped by 5 bases and J by 0 bases, with 19 bases between them. Germline V lookup: CDR1 MGHRA, CDR2 YSYEKL. The CDR3 is made up of 17 amino acids. The DNA for the CDR3 is TGCGCCAGCAGCTCCGAACAGGGAATCGGTATGAACACTGAAGCTTTCTTT. Protein sequence: CASSSEQGIGMNTEAFF.

The gene calls are TRBV5-4 and TRBJ2-2; 7 positions match TRBD2. V lost 4 bases, J lost 4 bases, and 4 bases stayed unmatched. From germline, CDR1 is SGHNT and CDR2 YYREEE (reference sequence). The CDR3 sequence is 14 residues long. The CDR3 bases are TGTGCCAGCAGCGGACGCGGGAGCACCGGGGAGCTGTTTTTT. It yields the protein CASSGRGSTGELFF.

The chain couples TRBV28 to TRBJ2-7, with 11 bases lining up with TRBD1. This CDR3 has 17 amino acids. Germline lookup yields CDR1 MDHEN and CDR2 SYDVKM. V trimming: 5 bases; J trimming: 3 bases; junction bases outside the gene matches: 12. CDR3 residues: CASSPVTGTGGVYEQYV. The CDR3 region has the DNA TGTGCCAGCAGTCCCGTAACCGGGACAGGGGGGGTCTACGAGCAGTACGTC.

The DNA for the CDR3 is TGTGCCAGCTCCCCGACGGGACGTACCCTTTATGGCTACACCTTC. It specifies CASSPTGRTLYGYTF. The rearrangement links TRBV18 to TRBJ1-2; D is possibly TRBD1 (5 bases). Per germline, CDR1 KGHSH and CDR2 LQKENI. This CDR3 has 15 amino acids. V lost 6 bases and J lost 5, with 19 bases in between.

V and J are TRBV7-2 and TRBJ1-6; no definite D call. The ends were cut back, 5 bases at V and 7 bases at J, with 12 bases in the middle. CDR1 and CDR2 from the germline V gene are SGHTA and FQGNSA. The CDR3 length is 14 residues. The CDR3 DNA reads TGTGCCAGCAGCCCTATGGACGGCAATTCACCCCTCCACTTT. It yields the protein CASSPMDGNSPLHF.

This chain joins TRBV10-3 and TRBJ1-5; D not resolved. V was clipped by 6 bases and J by 7 bases, with 10 bases between them. The germline CDR1 and CDR2 sequences are ENHRY and SYGVKD. This CDR3 region has 12 residues. CDR3 DNA: TGTGCCATCAGCGAGGGAAGGCAGCCCCAGCATTTT. As protein: CAISEGRQPQHF.

The chain employs TRBV6-5 and TRBJ1-2, with 7 bases aligning to TRBD1. Germline loops: CDR1 MNHEY, CDR2 SVGAGI. The junction had 3 bases not matched to a gene; V was cut back by 0 bases and J by 2 bases. CDR3 length: 15 amino acids. DNA for the CDR3: TGTGCCAGCAGTTACTCTGGCAGGGGGAACTATGGCTACACCTTC. It specifies CASSYSGRGNYGYTF.

In its sample, this clone was seen once. V gene TRBV6-5 combines with J gene TRBJ2-7, with 8 bases aligning to TRBD2. Germline CDR1 reads MNHEY; CDR2 reads SVGAGI. CDR3 size: 15 residues. Germline trimming cut 6 bases from V and 5 bases from J; bases unmatched to any gene: 12. The CDR3 region is CASRPPGLVNDEQYF. The DNA for the CDR3 is TGTGCCAGCAGGCCCCCGGGACTAGTTAACGACGAGCAGTACTTC.

V gene TRBV5-4 combines with J gene TRBJ2-7, with D perhaps matching TRBD1 or TRBD2 (6 bases each). Germline V gene sequence: CDR1 SGHNT, CDR2 YYREEE (reference sequence). Trimming left V 5 bases short and J 2 bases short, with 14 bases between. The CDR3 extends over 14 amino acids. CDR3 DNA sequence: TGTGCCAGCAGTCTCGAGGGGGGAACCTACGAGCAGTACGTC. Translation gives CASSLEGGTYEQYV.

The CDR3 nucleotides read TGTGCCAGCAGCTCAGGGACAGGCGGGAACAATCAGCCCCAGCATTTT. Translation gives CASSSGTGGNNQPQHF. V usage is TRBV9 and J usage is TRBJ1-5; 8 bases are a match to TRBD1. Germline CDR1 reads SGDLS; CDR2 reads YYNGEE. With V trimmed by 4 bases and J by 3 bases, 9 bases remained unmatched. The CDR3 is made up of 16 amino acids.

The CDR3, as DNA: TGTGCCAGCAGCTTATCTGTGGAACAGCCCCAGCATTTT. The encoded protein is CASSLSVEQPQHF. The gene calls are TRBV11-2 and TRBJ1-5; unclear D gene. The V gene's germline CDR1 is SGHAT and CDR2 FQNNGV. V was pared by 2 bases and J by 7 bases, with 9 bases between. The CDR3 has 13 residues.

The chain joins TRBV7-8 to TRBJ1-6; D is possibly TRBD1 (5 bases). Germline V gene sequence: CDR1 SGHVS, CDR2 FQNEAQ. V was pared by 5 bases and J by 8 bases, with 13 bases between. The CDR3 is 14 residues long. CDR3 in amino acids: CASSLGEGYSPLHF. CDR3 coding DNA: TGTGCCAGCAGCCTAGGGGAAGGTTATTCACCCCTCCACTTT.

This clone was counted between two and nine times. The rearrangement uses TRBV6-6 and TRBJ1-1; no clear D. The CDR3 is 13 amino acids. Germline values: CDR1 MNHNY, CDR2 SVGAGI (reference sequence). The germline V and J ends were trimmed by 4 bases and 1 base, with 7 bases remaining between them. CDR3 loop: CASSFGGNTEAFF. In DNA form, the CDR3 reads TGTGCCAGCAGTTTCGGAGGGAACACTGAAGCTTTCTTT.

This clone was counted a single time. The J gene is TRBJ1-3, the V gene TRBV5-6; no reliable D call. Deletions cut 4 bases from V and 3 bases from J, with 8 bases between. Germline CDR1 and CDR2: SGHDT and YYEEEE. CDR3 length equals 13 residues. In DNA, the CDR3 is TGTGCCAGCAGCCGGTTGAGTGGAAACACCATATATTTT. It encodes CASSRLSGNTIYF.

The rearrangement uses TRBV7-9 and TRBJ2-1; the D gene could be TRBD1 or TRBD2 (5 bases each). The CDR3 totals 13 residues. Germline V lookup: CDR1 SEHNR, CDR2 FQNEAQ (reference sequence). Deletions cut 2 bases from V and 8 bases from J, with 10 bases between. DNA of the CDR3: TGTGCCAGCAGCTTATCTGGGGGTGATGAGCAGTTCTTC. Protein sequence: CASSLSGGDEQFF.

The chain employs TRBV5-1 and TRBJ2-5, with D hard to call. V was shortened by 0 bases and J by 5 bases, with 8 bases between the two germline ends. Germline CDR1 and CDR2: SGHRS and YFSETQ. The CDR3 is 13 amino acids. For the CDR3, the DNA is TGCGCCAGCAGCTTGGCCGGGTATGAGACCCAGTACTTC. It encodes CASSLAGYETQYF.

The J gene is TRBJ2-3, the V gene TRBV18; TRBD2 might be the D (6 bases). V was pared by 3 bases and J by 0 bases, with 13 bases between. This CDR3 is 16 amino acids long. Germline values: CDR1 KGHSH, CDR2 LQKENI. CDR3 in DNA: TGTGCCAGCTCACCGGCGGTAGCGGAGAGCACAGATACGCAGTATTTT. It is translated as CASSPAVAESTDTQYF.

This clone was observed once. The rearrangement joins TRBV5-4 to TRBJ2-2; possibly TRBD2 for D (7 bases). The CDR3 length is 13 residues. Germline CDR1 is SGHNT and CDR2 is YYREEE (reference sequence). Trimming left V 10 bases short and J 4 bases short, with 14 bases between. CDR3 region: CASRGGGTGELFF. The DNA of the CDR3 is TGTGCCTCTAGGGGAGGGGGCACCGGGGAGCTGTTTTTT.

V and J are TRBV6-2 or TRBV6-3 and TRBJ2-7; TRBD2 aligns across 8 bases. CDR3 length: 13 amino acids. The junction had 4 bases not matched to a gene; V was cut back by 4 bases and J by 5 bases. The V gene's germline CDR1 is MNHEY and CDR2 SVGEGT. The CDR3 DNA reads as TGTGCCAGCAGTTTTAGCGGGGTGGACGAGCAGTACGTC. This codes for CASSFSGVDEQYV.

The chain carries TRBV5-1 and TRBJ1-1; maybe TRBD1 (6 bases). Deletions cut 3 bases from V and 2 bases from J, with 14 bases between. Germline CDR1 is SGHRS and CDR2 is YFSETQ. This CDR3 has 15 amino acids. The CDR3 DNA follows: TGCGCCAGCAGCTCATACAACAGGGATAACACTGAAGCTTTCTTT. This translates into CASSSYNRDNTEAFF.